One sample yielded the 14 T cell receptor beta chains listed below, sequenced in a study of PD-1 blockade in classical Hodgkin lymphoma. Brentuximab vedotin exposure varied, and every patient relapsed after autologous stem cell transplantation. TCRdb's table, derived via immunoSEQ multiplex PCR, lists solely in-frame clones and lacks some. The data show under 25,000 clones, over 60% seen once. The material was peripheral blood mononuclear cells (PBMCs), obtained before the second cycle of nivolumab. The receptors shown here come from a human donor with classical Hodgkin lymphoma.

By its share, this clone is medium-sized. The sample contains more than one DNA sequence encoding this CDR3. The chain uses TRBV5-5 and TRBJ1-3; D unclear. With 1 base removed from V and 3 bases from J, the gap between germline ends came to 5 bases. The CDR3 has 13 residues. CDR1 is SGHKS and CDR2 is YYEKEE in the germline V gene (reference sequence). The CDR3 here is CASSLQLGNTIYF. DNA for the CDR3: TGTGCCAGCAGCTTGCAACTTGGAAACACCATATATTTT.

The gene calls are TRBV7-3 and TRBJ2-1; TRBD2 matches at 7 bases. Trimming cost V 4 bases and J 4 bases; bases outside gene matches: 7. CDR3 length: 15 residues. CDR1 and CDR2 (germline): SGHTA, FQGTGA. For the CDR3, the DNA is TGTGCCAGCAGCTCCTTGGCTAGCGGATACAATGAGCAGTTCTTC. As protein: CASSSLASGYNEQFF.

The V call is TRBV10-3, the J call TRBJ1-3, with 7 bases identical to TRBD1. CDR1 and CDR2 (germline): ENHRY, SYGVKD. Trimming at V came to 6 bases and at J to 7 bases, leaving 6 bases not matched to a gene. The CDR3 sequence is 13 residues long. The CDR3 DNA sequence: TGTGCCATCAGCACAGGGGATCGGAACACCATATATTTT. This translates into CAISTGDRNTIYF.

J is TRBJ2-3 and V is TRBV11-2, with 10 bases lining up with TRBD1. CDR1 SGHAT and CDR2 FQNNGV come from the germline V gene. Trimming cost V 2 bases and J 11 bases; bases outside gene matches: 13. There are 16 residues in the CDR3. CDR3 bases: TGTGCCAGCAGCTTATATCCGGGACAGGGGTCCTCGGAGCAGTATTTT. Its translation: CASSLYPGQGSSEQYF.

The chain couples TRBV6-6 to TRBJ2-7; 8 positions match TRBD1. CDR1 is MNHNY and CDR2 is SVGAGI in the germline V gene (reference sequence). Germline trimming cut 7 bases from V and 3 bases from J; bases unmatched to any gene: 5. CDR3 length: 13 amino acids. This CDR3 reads CASNDRGGYEQYF. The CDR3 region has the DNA TGTGCCAGCAATGACAGGGGAGGCTACGAGCAGTACTTC.

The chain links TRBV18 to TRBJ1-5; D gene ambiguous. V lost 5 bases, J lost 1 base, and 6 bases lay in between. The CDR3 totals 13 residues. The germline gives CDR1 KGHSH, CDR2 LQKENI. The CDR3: CASSSGSNQPQHF. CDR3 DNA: TGTGCCAGCTCATCCGGCAGCAATCAGCCCCAGCATTTT.

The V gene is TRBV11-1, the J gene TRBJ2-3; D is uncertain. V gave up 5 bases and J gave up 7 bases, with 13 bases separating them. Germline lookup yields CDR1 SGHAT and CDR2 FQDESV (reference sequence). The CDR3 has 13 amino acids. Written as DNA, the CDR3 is TGTGCCAGCAGCCACCGAGGTGGGAATACGCAGTATTTT. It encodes CASSHRGGNTQYF.

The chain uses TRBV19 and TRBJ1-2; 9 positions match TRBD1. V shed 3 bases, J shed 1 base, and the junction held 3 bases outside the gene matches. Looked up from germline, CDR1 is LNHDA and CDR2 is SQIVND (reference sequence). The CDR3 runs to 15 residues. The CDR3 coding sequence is TGTGCCAGTAGTATGACAGGGGGAAATAACTATGGCTACACCTTC. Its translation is CASSMTGGNNYGYTF. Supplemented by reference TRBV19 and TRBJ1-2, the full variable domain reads DGGITQSPKYLFRKEGQNVTLSCEQNLNHDAMYWYRQDPGQGLRLIYYSQIVNDFQKGDIAEGYSVSREKKESFPLTVTSAQKNPTAFYLCASSMTGGNNYGYTFGSGTRLTVV.

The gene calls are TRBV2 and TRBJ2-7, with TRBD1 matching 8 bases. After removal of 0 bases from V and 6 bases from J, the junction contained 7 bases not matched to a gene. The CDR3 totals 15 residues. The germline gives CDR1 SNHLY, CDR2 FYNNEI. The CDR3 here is CASSEALHDRGEQYF. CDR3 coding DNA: TGTGCCAGCAGTGAAGCGCTTCATGACAGGGGCGAGCAGTACTTC.

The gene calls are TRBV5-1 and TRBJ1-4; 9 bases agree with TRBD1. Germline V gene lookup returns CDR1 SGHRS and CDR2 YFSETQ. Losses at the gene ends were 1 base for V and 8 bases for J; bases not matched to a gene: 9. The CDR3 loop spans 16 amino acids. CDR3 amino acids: CASSLRWTGEVEKLFF. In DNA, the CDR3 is TGCGCCAGCAGCTTGCGATGGACAGGGGAAGTCGAAAAACTGTTTTTT.

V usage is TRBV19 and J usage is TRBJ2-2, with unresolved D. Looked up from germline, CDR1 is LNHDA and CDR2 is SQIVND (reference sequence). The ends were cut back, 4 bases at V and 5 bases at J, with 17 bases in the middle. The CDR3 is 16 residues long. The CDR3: CASSKWRPLGTGELFF. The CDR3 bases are TGTGCCAGTAGTAAGTGGCGGCCCCTGGGAACCGGGGAGCTGTTTTTT.

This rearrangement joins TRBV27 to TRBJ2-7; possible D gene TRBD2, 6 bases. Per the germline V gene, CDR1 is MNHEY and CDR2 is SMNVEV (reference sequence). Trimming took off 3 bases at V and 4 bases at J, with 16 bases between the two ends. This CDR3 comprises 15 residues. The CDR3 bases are TGTGCCAGCAGTTTTGGCGGTGCGGGGAGATACGAGCAGTACTTC. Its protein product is CASSFGGAGRYEQYF.

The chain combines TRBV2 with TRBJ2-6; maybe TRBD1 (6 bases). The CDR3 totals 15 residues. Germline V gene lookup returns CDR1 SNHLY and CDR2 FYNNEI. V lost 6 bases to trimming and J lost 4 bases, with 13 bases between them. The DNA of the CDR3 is TGTGCCAGCAGCTCCCAGGGGACCGGGGCCAACGTCCTGACTTTC. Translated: CASSSQGTGANVLTF. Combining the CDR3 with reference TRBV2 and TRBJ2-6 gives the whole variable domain EPEVTQTPSHQVTQMGQEVILRCVPISNHLYFYWYRQILGQKVEFLVSFYNNEISEKSEIFDDQFSVERPDGSNFTLKIRSTKLEDSAMYFCASSSQGTGANVLTFGAGSRLTVL.

The CDR3: CASSLGGLAQYQETQYF. Here the CDR3 DNA reads TGTGCCAGCAGCTTAGGGGGACTAGCTCAGTACCAAGAGACCCAGTACTTC. The chain is built from TRBV11-1 and TRBJ2-5, with 9 bases identical to TRBD2. The CDR3 has 17 residues. Germline values: CDR1 SGHAT, CDR2 FQDESV (reference sequence). V was pared by 1 base and J by 0 bases, with 6 bases of the junction left unmatched.